The TCR beta chain described here comes from a study of immune evolution from preneoplasia to lung adenocarcinoma. Produced via immunoSEQ multiplex PCR; TCRdb's table is partial and in-frame only. The data hold 16,000 or so clones, with roughly 90% observed a single time. Input material: FFPE invasive lung adenocarcinoma tissue. The source is a person aged 70 to 85 with invasive lung adenocarcinoma.

The CDR3 loop is CASTWDIHTDTQYF. In DNA, the CDR3 is TGCGCCAGCACTTGGGACATTCACACAGATACGCAGTATTTT. The rearrangement links TRBV5-1 to TRBJ2-3; tentatively, D is TRBD1 (6 bases). There are 14 residues in the CDR3. Germline V gene lookup returns CDR1 SGHRS and CDR2 YFSETQ. V lost 6 bases and J lost 2, with 13 bases in between.